One sample yielded the 24 T cell receptor beta chains listed below, sequenced in a study of blood T cell repertoires in COVID-19. Profiled with immunoSEQ multiplex PCR; TCRdb holds only in-frame clones, not every one. The table shows just under 70,000 clones, with 86% occurring only once. Sequencing used peripheral blood. Receptors were obtained from a man between 25 and 39 years old with acute or convalescent COVID-19.

V and J are TRBV4-3 and TRBJ2-1, with 7 bases matching TRBD2. This CDR3 contains 16 residues. Trimming took 0 bases from V and 4 from J; bases not matched to a gene: 6. Germline CDR1 LGHNA, CDR2 YSLEER. CDR3 in amino acids: CASSQELAVKYNEQFF. The CDR3, as DNA: TGCGCCAGCAGCCAAGAGCTAGCGGTAAAATACAATGAGCAGTTCTTC.

The genes are TRBV5-4 and TRBJ2-1; D unclear. The V gene's germline CDR1 is SGHNT and CDR2 YYREEE (reference sequence). Trimming left V 4 bases short and J 7 bases short, with 18 bases between. The CDR3 extends over 15 amino acids. In nucleotides, the CDR3 is TGTGCCAGCAGCCCCTTGTTAAGAGAGAGAAATGAGCAGTTCTTC. Amino acid sequence: CASSPLLRERNEQFF.

V gene TRBV5-4 combines with J gene TRBJ2-7; 7 bases fit TRBD1. The V and J ends lost 4 bases and 3 bases, in that order; junction bases with no gene match: 7. CDR3 size: 14 residues. CDR1 is SGHNT, CDR2 YYREEE, per germline (reference sequence). CDR3 sequence (DNA): TGTGCCAGCAGCCGACCGGGACAGCACTACGAGCAGTACTTC. Its translation is CASSRPGQHYEQYF. Full variable domain (rest looked up from reference TRBV5-4 and TRBJ2-7): ETGVTQSPTHLIKTRGQQVTLRCSSQSGHNTVSWYQQALGQGPQFIFQYYREEENGRGNFPPRFSGLQFPNYSSELNVNALELDDSALYLCASSRPGQHYEQYFGPGTRLTVT.

V gene TRBV10-1 combines with J gene TRBJ2-1; the match to TRBD2 covers 11 bases. Trimming removed 8 bases from V and 3 bases from J; junction bases left unmatched: 12. Per the germline V gene, CDR1 is WNHNN and CDR2 is SYGVQD (reference sequence). The CDR3 runs to 17 residues. CDR3 residues: CASPRVKGLADYNEQFF. The CDR3 DNA sequence: TGCGCCAGCCCCCGGGTGAAGGGACTAGCGGACTACAATGAGCAGTTCTTC.

The gene calls are TRBV5-6 and TRBJ1-2; D is unresolved. V lost 4 bases and J 1 base, leaving 5 bases between the germline ends. Germline V gene sequence: CDR1 SGHDT, CDR2 YYEEEE. The CDR3 spans 12 residues. This CDR3 reads CASSRGNYGYTF. DNA for the CDR3: TGTGCCAGCAGCCGAGGTAACTATGGCTACACCTTC.

The CDR3 sequence: CASSSLTGGYTF. In DNA, the CDR3 is TGTGCCAGCAGTTCTCTGACAGGGGGCTACACCTTC. The chain couples TRBV27 to TRBJ1-2; 7 nucleotides line up with TRBD1. CDR3 length equals 12 residues. In germline, CDR1 is MNHEY, CDR2 SMNVEV (reference sequence). V lost 4 bases, J lost 8 bases, and 4 bases stayed unmatched.

The chain links TRBV14 to TRBJ2-2; 7 bases map to TRBD2. Trimming at V came to 0 bases and at J to 6 bases, leaving 13 bases not matched to a gene. Germline-derived CDR1 and CDR2 are SGHDN and FVKESK. The CDR3 sequence is 18 residues long. CDR3 sequence (DNA): TGTGCCAGCAGCCAAGAAGGAAGGGCGGGGGTATCGCCCGGGGAGCTGTTTTTT. This translates into CASSQEGRAGVSPGELFF.

The DNA of the CDR3 is TGTTCCACTTCATTTGACAGGGCTCAAGAGACCCAGTACTTC. As protein: CSTSFDRAQETQYF. The rearrangement links TRBV28 to TRBJ2-5; 7 bases are a match to TRBD1. This CDR3 is built from 14 residues. Germline V lookup: CDR1 MDHEN, CDR2 SYDVKM. Full variable domain (missing parts from reference TRBV28 and TRBJ2-5): DVKVTQSSRYLVKRTGEKVFLECVQDMDHENMFWYRQDPGLGLRLIYFSYDVKMKEKGDIPEGYSVSREKKERFSLILESASTNQTSMYLCSTSFDRAQETQYFGPGTRLLVL.

This chain uses TRBV15 with TRBJ2-7; a possible D gene is TRBD2 (5 bases). Trimming removed 3 bases at V and 6 bases at J, with 12 bases between. The CDR3 runs 13 residues. Germline CDR1 is LNHNV and CDR2 is YYDKDF (reference sequence). The CDR3 DNA is TGTGCCACCAGCAGGAAGACTACTGGCGAGCAGTACTTC. This codes for CATSRKTTGEQYF.

V usage is TRBV7-5 and J usage is TRBJ2-7; no DNA check was done on the table's D call, TRBD2. TRBV7-5 is classified as a pseudogene. The length of the CDR3 is 14 residues. The CDR3: CVRSFPGMVYEQYF. The DNA of the CDR3 is TGTGTCAGAAGCTTCCCGGGAATGGTATACGAGCAGTACTTC.

This clone was observed a few times. The V call is TRBV6-5, the J call TRBJ2-7; weak D call: TRBD2 (7 bases). This CDR3 has 14 amino acids. Deletions cut 0 bases from V and 11 bases from J, with 17 bases between. Germline V gene data show CDR1 as MNHEY and CDR2 as SVGAGI. The DNA for the CDR3 is TGTGCCAGCAGTTACTCCAGGGGAGGGTTAACGGAGTACTTC. Protein product: CASSYSRGGLTEYF.

This clone occurred once. This rearrangement joins TRBV7-2 to TRBJ1-2; weak D call: TRBD1 (5 bases). V was clipped by 5 bases and J by 6 bases, with 13 bases between them. The CDR3 length is 13 residues. CDR1 is SGHTA and CDR2 is FQGNSA in the germline V gene. CDR3 loop: CASSPGRGNGYTF. The DNA for the CDR3 is TGTGCCAGCAGCCCGGGGCGGGGTAATGGCTACACCTTC.

The CDR3 DNA is TGTGCCAGCAGCTCGGGGATCGGTGGAGGTGGCTACACCTTC. Translating it yields CASSSGIGGGGYTF. The chain uses TRBV5-4 and TRBJ1-2; D gene uncertain. Trimming removed 3 bases at V and 7 bases at J, with 16 bases between. The germline CDR1 and CDR2 sequences are SGHNT and YYREEE (reference sequence). CDR3 length: 14 residues.

V usage is TRBV9 and J usage is TRBJ1-1; D is unclear. Germline V gene lookup returns CDR1 SGDLS and CDR2 YYNGEE. Trimming removed 1 base from V and 0 bases from J, with 4 bases in between. This CDR3 comprises 13 residues. The CDR3 DNA sequence: TGTGCCAGCAGCGTATCTTTGAACACTGAAGCTTTCTTT. Residues: CASSVSLNTEAFF.

V gene TRBV14 combines with J gene TRBJ1-1; 10 bases are a match to TRBD1. CDR1 is SGHDN and CDR2 is FVKESK in the germline V gene. The CDR3 has 15 amino acids. V lost 4 bases to trimming and J lost 2 bases; unmatched junction nucleotides: 4. CDR3: CASSRLTGGNTEAFF. The CDR3 nucleotides read TGTGCCAGCAGCCGTCTGACAGGGGGCAACACTGAAGCTTTCTTT.

CDR3 nucleotides: TGCGCCAGCAGTGTGGCAGGGTCCACCGGGGAGCTGTTTTTT. Translation: CASSVAGSTGELFF. The rearrangement joins TRBV10-1 to TRBJ2-2; maybe TRBD1 (5 bases). Per the germline V gene, CDR1 is WNHNN and CDR2 is SYGVQD (reference sequence). Trimming took off 4 bases at V and 4 bases at J, with 10 bases between the two ends. This CDR3 comprises 14 residues.

This chain uses TRBV7-3 with TRBJ2-1, with a tentative D call TRBD2 (6 bases). V lost 0 bases and J 3 bases, leaving 18 bases between the germline ends. Germline V gives CDR1 SGHTA, CDR2 FQGTGA. The CDR3 consists of 18 residues. The CDR3 DNA reads as TGTGCCAGCAGCTTAACTGGGGGTAGGACGGACTACTACAATGAGCAGTTCTTC. This translates into CASSLTGGRTDYYNEQFF.

The chain links TRBV18 to TRBJ2-2, with D possibly being TRBD1 (6 bases). The CDR3 totals 14 residues. In germline, CDR1 is KGHSH, CDR2 LQKENI. V was clipped by 7 bases and J by 6 bases, with 15 bases between them. The CDR3: CASFPTQGPGELFF. The CDR3, as DNA: TGTGCCAGCTTTCCGACACAGGGCCCCGGGGAGCTGTTTTTT.

In nucleotides, the CDR3 is TGTGCCTGGACCAGCGGGAGGGACAATGAGCAGTTCTTC. This gives the protein CAWTSGRDNEQFF. The gene calls are TRBV30 and TRBJ2-1, with 10 bases aligning to TRBD2. CDR1 is GTSNPN, CDR2 SVGIG, per germline (reference sequence). This CDR3 is built from 13 residues. J was trimmed by 5 bases and V by 4 bases; bases with no gene match: 2.

The genes are TRBV24-1 and TRBJ2-3; 7 nucleotides align to TRBD2. Looked up from germline, CDR1 is KGHDR and CDR2 is SFDVKD. The CDR3 spans 14 residues. Trimming removed 3 bases from V and 8 bases from J; junction bases left unmatched: 7. The CDR3, as DNA: TGTGCCACCAGTGATCTAGGCGGGAGCAGTACGCAGTATTTT. Translating gives CATSDLGGSSTQYF.

In DNA form, the CDR3 reads TGCGCCAGCAGCTCTGACAACCAAGAGACCCAGTACTTC. It yields the protein CASSSDNQETQYF. The chain combines TRBV5-1 with TRBJ2-5; D unclear. Germline CDR1 and CDR2: SGHRS and YFSETQ. The CDR3 contains 13 residues. Trimming stripped 3 bases from V and 0 bases from J, with 6 bases between.

The gene calls are TRBV9 and TRBJ2-7, with 7 nucleotides matching TRBD1. Germline CDR1 is SGDLS and CDR2 is YYNGEE. J gave up 7 bases and V 3 bases, and 16 bases lay outside the gene matches. The CDR3 is 16 residues long. CDR3 sequence (DNA): TGTGCCAGCAGCGAAAGGGACAGCCAAGCGACGGGGGAGCAGTACTTC. Translated, it gives CASSERDSQATGEQYF.

This clone has only one observation. V usage is TRBV2 and J usage is TRBJ2-3; D is unresolved. V dropped 1 base and J dropped 2 bases, with 13 bases sitting between them. The V gene's germline CDR1 is SNHLY and CDR2 FYNNEI. CDR3 length equals 16 residues. This CDR3 is CASSEGLSIITDTQYF. CDR3 nucleotide sequence: TGTGCCAGCAGTGAAGGACTTTCTATTATCACAGATACGCAGTATTTT.

V usage is TRBV9 and J usage is TRBJ1-2; D not certain. The CDR3 contains 12 residues. Germline loops: CDR1 SGDLS, CDR2 YYNGEE. The V gene lost 0 bases and the J gene lost 3 bases, with 3 bases spanning the gap. As DNA, the CDR3 is TGTGCCAGCAGCGTAGCGGACTATGGCTACACCTTC. Its protein is CASSVADYGYTF.